This T cell receptor beta chain emerged from a study of early T cells in non-severe SARS-CoV-2 infection. Study information: Chains were unpaired, as sequencing was done on bulk RNA from unsorted whole blood.

This clonotype is labeled as medium-sized. Its antigen is unidentified. Trimming took off 5 bases at V and 0 bases at J, with 6 bases between the two ends. This CDR3 spans 13 amino acids. Germline V gives CDR1 KGHDR, CDR2 SFDVKD. TCRdb called the 5' RACE reads again in MiXCR, with one record for every CDR3 protein. Of 30,000 to 40,000 distinct CDR3 sequences in the sample, under 6% were seen once. Notes on the study in general: VDJdb matching, biased toward anti-spike CD8 responses, missed private and CD4 specificities.

The chain carries TRBV24-1 and TRBJ1-1; D uncertain. Specimen: whole blood. The sequence was collected from an adult who was a healthcare worker with PCR-confirmed SARS-CoV-2 infection or an uninfected control (not recorded which). CDR3 sequence (DNA): TGTGCCACCAGTGCAGCTCTGAACACTGAAGCTTTCTTT. This codes for CATSAALNTEAFF.